The 17 T cell receptor beta chains below were found in one sample sequenced in a study of shared clonotypes between healthy human individuals. Some clones are missing from TCRdb's copy, which holds only in-frame ones; the method was immunoSEQ multiplex PCR. The sample lists roughly 520,000 clones; approximately 95% were seen once. Source material: naive CD4+ T cells sorted from blood. Documented subset: CD45RA+ positively selected. These receptors all stem from a woman aged 25 to 39 in good health.

The chain combines TRBV27 with TRBJ1-4; tentative D call: TRBD1 (5 bases). The V end lost 0 bases, the J end lost 7 bases, and 12 bases lay between the germline ends. Germline CDR1 reads MNHEY; CDR2 reads SMNVEV (reference sequence). CDR3 size: 15 residues. The CDR3 DNA follows: TGTGCCAGCAGTTTATCACGTGGGGCTGGTGAAAAACTGTTTTTT. It translates to CASSLSRGAGEKLFF.

The chain is built from TRBV6-6 and TRBJ2-7; D uncertain. The CDR3 sequence is 13 residues long. The V gene lost 2 bases and the J gene lost 0 bases, with 5 bases spanning the gap. Germline V gene lookup returns CDR1 MNHNY and CDR2 SVGAGI (reference sequence). The CDR3 sequence is CASSYLSSYEQYF. The CDR3 nucleotides read TGTGCCAGCAGTTACCTTTCCTCCTACGAGCAGTACTTC.

CDR3 sequence (DNA): TGTGCCAGTAGTCCGCTCAGGGGGACTAGAACCTACGAGCAGTACTTC. Protein sequence: CASSPLRGTRTYEQYF. The gene calls are TRBV19 and TRBJ2-7, with D tentatively TRBD2 (8 bases). The CDR3 runs 16 residues. Germline CDR1 is LNHDA and CDR2 is SQIVND (reference sequence). The V gene lost 5 bases and the J gene lost 2 bases, with 19 bases spanning the gap.

V is TRBV2 and J is TRBJ1-2; tentative D call: TRBD1 (5 bases). The CDR3 contains 12 residues. Germline-derived CDR1 and CDR2 are SNHLY and FYNNEI. Trimming cost V 6 bases and J 6 bases, with 11 bases left between them. The CDR3 DNA reads TGTGCCAGCAGGGTGGGGCAGGATGGCTACACCTTC. Translating gives CASRVGQDGYTF.

This chain links TRBV9 with TRBJ1-3; D not certain. This CDR3 is built from 16 residues. V was clipped by 6 bases and J by 0 bases, with 16 bases between them. CDR1 and CDR2 (germline): SGDLS, YYNGEE. The CDR3 DNA sequence: TGTGCCAGCACTCAGACACCCAACCTCTCTGGAAACACCATATATTTT. Its translation: CASTQTPNLSGNTIYF.

This clone showed up just once. V is TRBV6-1 and J is TRBJ1-5; D is perhaps TRBD1 (5 bases). V was shortened by 2 bases and J by 2 bases, with 16 bases between the two germline ends. The CDR3 has 17 amino acids. Germline values: CDR1 MNHNS, CDR2 SASEGT. The CDR3 reads CASSEIAGGKGNQPQHF. The CDR3 nucleotides read TGTGCCAGCAGTGAAATCGCGGGGGGTAAGGGCAATCAGCCCCAGCATTTT.

Of note for this clone: The sample holds other DNA sequences that translate to the same CDR3. The V gene is TRBV18, the J gene TRBJ2-5; 7 bases map to TRBD2. Per germline, CDR1 KGHSH and CDR2 LQKENI. There are 14 residues in the CDR3. Losses at the gene ends were 0 bases for V and 2 bases for J; bases not matched to a gene: 0. The CDR3 sequence: CASSPPSGQETQYF. The CDR3 DNA is TGTGCCAGCTCACCACCTAGCGGGCAAGAGACCCAGTACTTC.

The CDR3 protein is CASSPPGTGTTGELFF. The DNA for the CDR3 is TGTGCCAGCTCACCACCCGGGACAGGGACCACCGGGGAGCTGTTTTTT. The rearrangement uses TRBV18 and TRBJ2-2; 9 positions match TRBD1. The germline V gene encodes CDR1 KGHSH and CDR2 LQKENI. J lost 4 bases, V lost 0 bases, and 3 bases had no gene match. CDR3 size: 16 residues.

The rearrangement joins TRBV19 to TRBJ1-5; the D gene is possibly TRBD1 (5 bases). This CDR3 is 17 amino acids long. The germline V and J ends were trimmed by 7 bases and 4 bases, with 23 bases remaining between them. Germline loops: CDR1 LNHDA, CDR2 SQIVND (reference sequence). In DNA form, the CDR3 reads TGTGCCAGTAATGGCCCCCGGAGTGGGGGGGGAAATCAGCCCCAGCATTTT. Residues: CASNGPRSGGGNQPQHF.

The J gene is TRBJ1-1, the V gene TRBV10-1; 9 positions match TRBD1. The CDR3 runs 15 residues. The germline gives CDR1 WNHNN, CDR2 SYGVQD (reference sequence). V lost 8 bases, J lost 1 base, and 8 bases stayed unmatched. The DNA of the CDR3 is TGCGCCAGCCGGGAACAGGGGGCAGGGAACACTGAAGCTTTCTTT. Translated, it gives CASREQGAGNTEAFF.

CDR3 DNA sequence: TGTGCCACCAGCAGGGGGGCTTTGGTGGCGGGAGGTTACGAGCAGTACTTC. This codes for CATSRGALVAGGYEQYF. This chain uses TRBV15 with TRBJ2-5, with 8 bases matching TRBD2. The J call may be incorrect, as the DNA end agrees better with TRBJ2-7. Per germline, CDR1 LNHNV and CDR2 YYDKDF (reference sequence). This CDR3 is 17 amino acids long.

The rearrangement joins TRBV4-1 to TRBJ2-5; 10 nucleotides match TRBD2. CDR1 MGHRA and CDR2 YSYEKL come from the germline V gene. Unmatched junction bases numbered 11, after V lost 0 bases and J lost 7 bases. The length of the CDR3 is 17 residues. For the CDR3, the DNA is TGCGCCAGCAGCCAAGATTCCTTACTAGCGGGATATGGGACCCAGTACTTC. It is translated as CASSQDSLLAGYGTQYF.

This chain links TRBV13 with TRBJ2-3; possibly TRBD1 for D (6 bases). The germline V gene has CDR1 PRHDT and CDR2 FYEKMQ (reference sequence). CDR3 length equals 16 residues. Trimming pared 0 bases from V and 0 bases from J, leaving 10 bases between. CDR3 in amino acids: CASSLGTGASTDTQYF. In nucleotides, the CDR3 is TGTGCCAGCAGCTTAGGGACAGGTGCGAGCACAGATACGCAGTATTTT.

The V and J genes are TRBV28 and TRBJ2-1; 9 bases line up with TRBD1. Per the germline V gene, CDR1 is MDHEN and CDR2 is SYDVKM. CDR3 length equals 15 residues. Losses at the gene ends were 6 bases for V and 2 bases for J; bases not matched to a gene: 5. This CDR3 reads CASREGQGAYNEQFF. For the CDR3, the DNA is TGTGCCAGCAGAGAGGGACAGGGAGCCTACAATGAGCAGTTCTTC.

This chain uses TRBV6-5 with TRBJ2-7, with TRBD1 matching 8 bases. The V segment lost 4 bases and the J segment 2 bases; nucleotides outside the gene matches: 7. The germline V gene encodes CDR1 MNHEY and CDR2 SVGAGI. The CDR3 runs 15 residues. CDR3 DNA sequence: TGTGCCAGCAGTTCGTTGACAGGGGCCACCTACGAGCAGTACTTC. It is translated as CASSSLTGATYEQYF.

The V and J genes are TRBV2 and TRBJ2-3; TRBD2 might be the D (5 bases). V gave up 1 base and J gave up 0 bases, with 5 bases separating them. The CDR3 is made up of 14 amino acids. Germline loops: CDR1 SNHLY, CDR2 FYNNEI. CDR3 coding DNA: TGTGCCAGCAGTGAAGAGCGGAGCACAGATACGCAGTATTTT. This sequence encodes CASSEERSTDTQYF. Complete variable domain (other parts from reference TRBV2 and TRBJ2-3): EPEVTQTPSHQVTQMGQEVILRCVPISNHLYFYWYRQILGQKVEFLVSFYNNEISEKSEIFDDQFSVERPDGSNFTLKIRSTKLEDSAMYFCASSEERSTDTQYFGPGTRLTVL.

The chain has TRBV28 and TRBJ1-2; 8 bases map to TRBD1. V gave up 7 bases and J gave up 3 bases; unmatched junction bases: 4. The CDR3 runs to 13 residues. The V gene's germline CDR1 is MDHEN and CDR2 SYDVKM. The CDR3 region has the DNA TGTGCCAGCACCGAACAGGGGGACTATGGCTACACCTTC. This codes for CASTEQGDYGYTF.